Below, 29 T cell receptor beta chains from the same sample are listed, as sequenced in a study of blood T cell repertoires in COVID-19. The assay was immunoSEQ multiplex PCR, and TCRdb's table has in-frame clones only and misses some. The sample includes some 24,000 clones, about 88% seen only once; the top ten take roughly a tenth. Material for sequencing was peripheral blood. These receptor sequences come from a man in his 70s with acute or convalescent COVID-19.

The chain couples TRBV27 to TRBJ2-1, with 10 positions matching TRBD2. The CDR3 runs to 11 residues. J was trimmed by 10 bases and V by 9 bases; bases with no gene match: 3. Germline loops: CDR1 MNHEY, CDR2 SMNVEV (reference sequence). CDR3 sequence reads: CASILAGEQFF. For the CDR3, the DNA is TGTGCCAGTATACTAGCGGGGGAGCAGTTCTTC.

The CDR3 region has the DNA TGTGCCAGCAGCGTAGTGCGAGACAGGGCCTACGAGCAGTACTTC. Residues: CASSVVRDRAYEQYF. The chain links TRBV9 to TRBJ2-7; 7 bases line up with TRBD1. J was trimmed by 2 bases and V by 0 bases; bases with no gene match: 5. This CDR3 contains 15 residues. Looked up from germline, CDR1 is SGDLS and CDR2 is YYNGEE. The full variable domain, its missing parts supplied by reference TRBV9 and TRBJ2-7, is DSGVTQTPKHLITATGQRVTLRCSPRSGDLSVYWYQQSLDQGLQFLIQYYNGEERAKGNILERFSAQQFPDLHSELNLSSLELGDSALYFCASSVVRDRAYEQYFGPGTRLTVT.

This clone has just a few counts. V usage is TRBV7-2 and J usage is TRBJ1-2, with 7 bases fitting TRBD1. The V gene's germline CDR1 is SGHTA and CDR2 FQGNSA. The CDR3 has 17 amino acids. J gave up 0 bases and V 5 bases, and 12 bases lay outside the gene matches. CDR3 bases: TGTGCCAGCAGCGGCCGGGACAGAGAGTCGTCTAACTATGGCTACACCTTC. Translation gives CASSGRDRESSNYGYTF.

This chain joins TRBV5-1 and TRBJ1-2; 7 bases are a match to TRBD1. The CDR3 totals 13 residues. Germline V gene data show CDR1 as SGHRS and CDR2 as YFSETQ. The V gene end was trimmed by 0 bases and the J gene end by 8 bases; junction bases not matched to a gene: 4. The CDR3 sequence is CASSLGQGGGYTF. The CDR3 DNA reads as TGCGCCAGCAGCTTGGGACAGGGAGGCGGCTACACCTTC.

This rearrangement joins TRBV5-1 to TRBJ2-2; 12 bases line up with TRBD2. The CDR3 has 16 residues. Germline CDR1 SGHRS, CDR2 YFSETQ. Trimming cost V 4 bases and J 6 bases; bases outside gene matches: 7. Here the CDR3 reads CASSVTSGGPSGELFF. In nucleotides, the CDR3 is TGCGCCAGCAGCGTGACTAGCGGGGGCCCGTCCGGGGAGCTGTTTTTT.

The rearrangement joins TRBV28 to TRBJ1-5; 8 bases align to TRBD1. The J segment lost 2 bases and the V segment lost 2 bases, leaving 8 bases of the junction unmatched. CDR1 and CDR2 from the germline V gene are MDHEN and SYDVKM. The CDR3 covers 17 residues. The CDR3 here is CASSLPQGAGGNQPQHF. CDR3 nucleotide sequence: TGTGCCAGCAGTTTACCCCAGGGGGCGGGGGGCAATCAGCCCCAGCATTTT.

This chain links TRBV27 with TRBJ1-1; D gene uncertain. The length of the CDR3 is 13 residues. V lost 4 bases, J lost 2 bases, and 8 bases lay in between. Germline V lookup: CDR1 MNHEY, CDR2 SMNVEV (reference sequence). The CDR3 DNA reads as TGTGCCAGCAGTTCCAGACAAAACACTGAAGCTTTCTTT. Encoded protein: CASSSRQNTEAFF.

This chain connects TRBV6-5 to TRBJ1-1; a possible D gene is TRBD1 (5 bases). This CDR3 has 11 residues. The V and J ends lost 5 bases and 5 bases respectively, with 6 bases between them. From germline, CDR1 is MNHEY and CDR2 SVGAGI. In DNA form, the CDR3 reads TGTGCCAGCAGTCCAGGGACTGAAGCTTTCTTT. Its translation: CASSPGTEAFF.

The chain carries TRBV2 and TRBJ2-5, with 8 nucleotides matching TRBD1. J lost 6 bases, V lost 6 bases, and 6 bases had no gene match. Germline V gives CDR1 SNHLY, CDR2 FYNNEI. The CDR3 spans 13 residues. The CDR3 DNA follows: TGTGCCAGCAGCTCAGGGGGCGGGAAGACCCAGTACTTC. Translating it yields CASSSGGGKTQYF.

V is TRBV3-1 (or the pseudogene TRBV3-2) and J is TRBJ1-6; 8 bases align to TRBD1. J gave up 9 bases and V 4 bases, and 11 bases lay outside the gene matches. Germline lookup yields CDR1 LGHDT and CDR2 YNNKEL (reference sequence). The CDR3 extends over 16 amino acids. The CDR3 reads CASSLWGRGQGSPLHF. The CDR3 DNA follows: TGTGCCAGCAGCCTATGGGGCAGGGGGCAAGGTTCACCCCTCCACTTT.

This chain connects TRBV12-3 or TRBV12-4 to TRBJ1-6; no clear D. Trimming took 3 bases from V and 10 from J, leaving 10 bases between them. The length of the CDR3 is 13 residues. As DNA, the CDR3 is TGTGCCAGCAGTTTCGGGAGTCGGTCACCCCTCCACTTT. It translates to CASSFGSRSPLHF.

The J gene is TRBJ2-1, the V gene TRBV21-1; TRBD2 is the table's D call and was not checked against the DNA. TRBV21-1 is given as a pseudogene. This CDR3 spans 14 amino acids. The CDR3 reads CASHGEGSEGEQFF. CDR3 in DNA: TGTGCCAGCCATGGCGAAGGGAGCGAGGGTGAGCAGTTCTTC.

The chain uses TRBV2 and TRBJ2-1; perhaps TRBD2 as D (7 bases). The ends were cut back, 7 bases at V and 0 bases at J, with 16 bases in the middle. Germline lookup yields CDR1 SNHLY and CDR2 FYNNEI. CDR3 length: 16 residues. For the CDR3, the DNA is TGTGCCAGCAAAGAACCCGGGGGGCTCTCCTACAATGAGCAGTTCTTC. It encodes CASKEPGGLSYNEQFF.

V and J are TRBV7-9 and TRBJ2-2, with 10 bases identical to TRBD1. The CDR3 contains 15 residues. The germline gives CDR1 SEHNR, CDR2 FQNEAQ (reference sequence). Trimming at V came to 6 bases and at J to 3 bases, leaving 4 bases not matched to a gene. CDR3 in DNA: TGTGCCAGCAGGTCTGGGACAGGGGACACCGGGGAGCTGTTTTTT. Translating it yields CASRSGTGDTGELFF. The full variable domain, completed using reference TRBV7-9 and TRBJ2-2, is DTGVSQNPRHKITKRGQNVTFRCDPISEHNRLYWYRQTLGQGPEFLTYFQNEAQLEKSRLLSDRFSAERPKGSFSTLEIQRTEQGDSAMYLCASRSGTGDTGELFFGEGSRLTVL.

The chain links TRBV11-2 to TRBJ2-2; 10 nucleotides agree with TRBD2. Per the germline V gene, CDR1 is SGHAT and CDR2 is FQNNGV. V lost 1 base to trimming and J lost 5 bases; unmatched junction nucleotides: 7. The CDR3 runs 17 residues. The CDR3 nucleotides are TGTGCCAGCAGCTTAGGAGATAGCGGGAGGAGGACCGGGGAGCTGTTTTTT. Translating gives CASSLGDSGRRTGELFF.

This clone was detected once. CDR3 DNA: TGTGCCAGTAGTATGGACAGGGACACTGAAGCTTTCTTT. Its protein is CASSMDRDTEAFF. The chain employs TRBV19 and TRBJ1-1, with 8 bases aligning to TRBD1. V shed 3 bases and J 3 bases; nucleotides not matched to a gene: 0. The germline CDR1 and CDR2 sequences are LNHDA and SQIVND (reference sequence). The CDR3 contains 13 residues.

This clone was picked up one time. V and J are TRBV29-1 and TRBJ2-5, with no clear D. The ends were cut back, 2 bases at V and 4 bases at J, with 11 bases in the middle. This CDR3 spans 13 amino acids. Germline V CDR1 and CDR2: SQVTM, ANQGSEA. This CDR3 is CSVEPRPGETQYF. For the CDR3, the DNA is TGCAGCGTTGAACCCCGGCCAGGAGAGACCCAGTACTTC.

The chain joins TRBV19 to TRBJ2-7; 8 nucleotides align to TRBD1. The V and J ends lost 4 bases and 2 bases, in that order; junction bases with no gene match: 7. The CDR3 has 15 amino acids. The germline V gene has CDR1 LNHDA and CDR2 SQIVND (reference sequence). CDR3 sequence: CASSNRDRPPYEQYF. CDR3 DNA sequence: TGTGCCAGTAGTAACCGGGACAGGCCCCCCTACGAGCAGTACTTC.

V and J are TRBV7-8 and TRBJ2-7, with 12 nucleotides matching TRBD2. V trimming: 5 bases; J trimming: 3 bases; junction bases outside the gene matches: 8. The CDR3 length is 16 residues. Germline V gives CDR1 SGHVS, CDR2 FQNEAQ. The CDR3 loop is CASSPELAGGFYEQYF. The CDR3 DNA is TGTGCCAGCAGCCCGGAACTAGCGGGAGGATTCTACGAGCAGTACTTC.

The chain has TRBV6-5 and TRBJ2-1; 10 bases match TRBD1. The V gene's germline CDR1 is MNHEY and CDR2 SVGAGI. The CDR3 is made up of 14 amino acids. V dropped 5 bases and J dropped 5; count of bases not matched to a gene: 3. The CDR3 protein is CASSRTGGHNEQFF. The CDR3 region has the DNA TGTGCCAGCAGTAGGACAGGGGGGCACAATGAGCAGTTCTTC.

This chain joins TRBV6-4 and TRBJ1-2, with a tentative D call TRBD1 (6 bases). Germline lookup yields CDR1 MRHNA and CDR2 SNTAGT. The V and J ends lost 0 bases and 8 bases respectively, with 16 bases between them. The CDR3 extends over 15 amino acids. In nucleotides, the CDR3 is TGTGCCAGCAGTGACTCGGTTGAGGACCAGGGGGGCTACACCTTC. It codes for CASSDSVEDQGGYTF.

This clone was detected only a few times. The CDR3 sequence is CASSSGQGSTGELFF. The CDR3 DNA sequence: TGTGCCAGCAGTTCGGGACAGGGGAGCACCGGGGAGCTGTTTTTT. The chain has TRBV6-2 or TRBV6-3 and TRBJ2-2, with 10 bases lining up with TRBD1. V shed 4 bases, J shed 4 bases, and the junction held 3 bases outside the gene matches. CDR3 length: 15 residues. Germline CDR1 MNHEY, CDR2 SVGEGT.

The chain is built from TRBV11-2 and TRBJ2-2; D unresolved. CDR3 size: 15 residues. V lost 4 bases to trimming and J lost 1 base, with 10 bases between them. Germline CDR1 and CDR2: SGHAT and FQNNGV. CDR3 DNA: TGTGCCAGCAGCTCAAGGAGTGGGAACACCGGGGAGCTGTTTTTT. Protein: CASSSRSGNTGELFF.

The chain recombines TRBV7-9 with TRBJ2-1; perhaps TRBD2 as D (6 bases). Trimming cost V 2 bases and J 6 bases, with 14 bases left between them. Per germline, CDR1 SEHNR and CDR2 FQNEAQ (reference sequence). The CDR3 runs 15 residues. The CDR3 region is CASSLNGRNGNEQFF. In DNA form, the CDR3 reads TGTGCCAGCAGCTTAAACGGGAGAAATGGCAATGAGCAGTTCTTC.

This CDR3 reads CASSADSYTEAFF. The CDR3 nucleotides are TGTGCCAGCAGCGCCGACAGTTACACTGAAGCTTTCTTT. The chain is built from TRBV3-1 (or the pseudogene TRBV3-2) and TRBJ1-1, with D possibly being TRBD1 (5 bases). Looked up from germline, CDR1 is LGHDT and CDR2 is YNNKEL (reference sequence). Trimming pared 5 bases from V and 3 bases from J, leaving 10 bases between. This CDR3 is 13 amino acids long.

This clone was picked up a small number of times. The rearrangement uses TRBV24-1 and TRBJ2-1, with TRBD1 identical over 9 bases. The J segment lost 9 bases and the V segment lost 4 bases, leaving 9 bases of the junction unmatched. CDR3 length: 15 residues. Germline CDR1 and CDR2: KGHDR and SFDVKD. The CDR3 reads CATSDNGQGRGEQFF. For the CDR3, the DNA is TGTGCCACCAGTGACAATGGACAGGGGAGGGGTGAGCAGTTCTTC.

This chain uses TRBV3-1 (or the pseudogene TRBV3-2) with TRBJ1-1; D unclear. CDR3 length: 14 residues. V lost 0 bases and J lost 1, with 6 bases in between. CDR1 and CDR2 from the germline V gene are LGHDT and YNNKEL (reference sequence). CDR3 coding DNA: TGTGCCAGCAGCCAAGATGCAGGGAACACTGAAGCTTTCTTT. Encoded protein: CASSQDAGNTEAFF.

To note about this clone: This same CDR3 is encoded by further DNA sequences in the sample. The chain links TRBV4-2 to TRBJ1-3, with 7 positions matching TRBD1. The CDR3 is 15 amino acids. With 1 base clipped from V and 2 bases from J, the junction kept 2 bases outside the gene matches. Germline V gives CDR1 LGHNA, CDR2 YNFKEQ. This CDR3 reads CASSQVTGAGNTIYF. CDR3 coding DNA: TGTGCCAGCAGCCAAGTAACAGGGGCTGGAAACACCATATATTTT.

The chain has TRBV15 and TRBJ1-1, with TRBD1 as a possible D gene (5 bases). V shed 5 bases and J shed 1 base, with 8 bases lying between them. In germline, CDR1 is LNHNV, CDR2 YYDKDF (reference sequence). This CDR3 region has 13 residues. CDR3 amino acids: CATSAGTNTEAFF. CDR3 nucleotides: TGTGCCACCAGCGCGGGGACGAACACTGAAGCTTTCTTT.